This T cell receptor (beta chain) was observed in a study of technical replicates of blood from a few donors. The germline CDR1 and CDR2 sequences are MNHEY and SMNVEV (reference sequence). With 6 bases clipped from V and 6 bases from J, the junction kept 14 bases outside the gene matches. The CDR3 extends over 15 amino acids. Profiled with immunoSEQ multiplex PCR; TCRdb holds only in-frame clones, not every one. The sample shows approximately 65,000 clones, more than 75% of them seen only once. This sequence originates from a human donor in good health. Some clones in this sample may be carry-over from other donors' samples. The specimen was PBMCs. This chain joins TRBV27 and TRBJ2-7, with 7 bases that match TRBD2. This chain's CDR3 is CASSHSGGRRGEQYF. CDR3 in DNA: TGTGCCAGCAGCCACAGTGGCGGGAGACGGGGCGAGCAGTACTTC.